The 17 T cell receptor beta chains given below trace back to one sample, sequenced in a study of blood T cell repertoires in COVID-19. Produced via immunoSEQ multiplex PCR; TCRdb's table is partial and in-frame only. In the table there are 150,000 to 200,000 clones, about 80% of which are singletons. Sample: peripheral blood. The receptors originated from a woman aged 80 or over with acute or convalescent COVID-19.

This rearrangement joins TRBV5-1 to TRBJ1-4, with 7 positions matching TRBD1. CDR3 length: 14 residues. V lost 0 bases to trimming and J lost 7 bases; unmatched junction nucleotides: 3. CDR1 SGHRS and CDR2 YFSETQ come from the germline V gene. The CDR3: CASSLGGQPEKLFF. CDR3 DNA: TGCGCCAGCAGCTTGGGGGGACAGCCTGAAAAACTGTTTTTT.

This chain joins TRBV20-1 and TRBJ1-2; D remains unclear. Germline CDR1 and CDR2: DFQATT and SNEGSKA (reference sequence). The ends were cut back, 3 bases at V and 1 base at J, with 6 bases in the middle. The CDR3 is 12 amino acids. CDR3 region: CSASSGNYGYTF. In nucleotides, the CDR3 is TGCAGTGCTAGTTCCGGTAACTATGGCTACACCTTC.

The CDR3 reads CASSPSYSTDTQYF. For the CDR3, the DNA is TGTGCCAGTAGTCCCTCCTACAGCACAGATACGCAGTATTTT. The chain combines TRBV19 with TRBJ2-3; no clear D. Trimming removed 5 bases at V and 0 bases at J, with 9 bases between. This CDR3 has 14 amino acids. Germline V gene lookup returns CDR1 LNHDA and CDR2 SQIVND (reference sequence).

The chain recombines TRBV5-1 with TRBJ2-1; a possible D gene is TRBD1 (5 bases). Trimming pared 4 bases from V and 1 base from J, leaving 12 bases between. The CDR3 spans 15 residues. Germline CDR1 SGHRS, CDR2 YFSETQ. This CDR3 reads CASSHPGQSYNEQFF. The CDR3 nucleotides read TGCGCCAGCAGCCATCCAGGGCAATCCTACAATGAGCAGTTCTTC.

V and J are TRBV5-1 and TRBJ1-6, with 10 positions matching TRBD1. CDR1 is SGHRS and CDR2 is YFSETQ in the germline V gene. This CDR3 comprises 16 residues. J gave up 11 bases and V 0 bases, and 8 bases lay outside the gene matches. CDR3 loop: CASSLEAGDRGPPLHF. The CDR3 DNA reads TGCGCCAGCAGCTTGGAGGCGGGGGACAGGGGTCCACCCCTCCACTTT.

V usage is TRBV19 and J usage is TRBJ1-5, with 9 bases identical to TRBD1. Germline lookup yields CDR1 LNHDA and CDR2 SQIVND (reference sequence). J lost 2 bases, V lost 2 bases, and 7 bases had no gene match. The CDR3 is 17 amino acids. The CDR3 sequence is CASSIIQGATGNQPQHF. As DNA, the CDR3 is TGTGCCAGTAGTATAATACAGGGGGCGACGGGCAATCAGCCCCAGCATTTT. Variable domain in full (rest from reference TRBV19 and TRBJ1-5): DGGITQSPKYLFRKEGQNVTLSCEQNLNHDAMYWYRQDPGQGLRLIYYSQIVNDFQKGDIAEGYSVSREKKESFPLTVTSAQKNPTAFYLCASSIIQGATGNQPQHFGDGTRLSIL.

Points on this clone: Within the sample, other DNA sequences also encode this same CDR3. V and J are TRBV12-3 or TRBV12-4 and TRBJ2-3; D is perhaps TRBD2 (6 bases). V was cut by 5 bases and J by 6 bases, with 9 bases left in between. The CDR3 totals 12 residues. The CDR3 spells CASSPRGDTQYF. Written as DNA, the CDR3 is TGTGCCAGCAGTCCCCGGGGGGATACGCAGTATTTT.

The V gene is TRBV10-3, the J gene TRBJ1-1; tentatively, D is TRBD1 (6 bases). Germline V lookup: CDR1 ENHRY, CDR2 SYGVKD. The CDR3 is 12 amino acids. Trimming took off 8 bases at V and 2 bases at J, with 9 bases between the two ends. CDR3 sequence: CAIAQGNTEAFF. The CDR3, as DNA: TGTGCCATCGCACAGGGAAACACTGAAGCTTTCTTT.

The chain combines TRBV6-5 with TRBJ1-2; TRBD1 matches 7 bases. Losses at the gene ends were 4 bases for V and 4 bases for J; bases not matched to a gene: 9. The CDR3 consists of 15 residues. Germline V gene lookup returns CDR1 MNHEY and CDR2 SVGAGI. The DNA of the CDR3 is TGTGCCAGCAGTTTAGACAGGGAGTCGTCCTATGGCTACACCTTC. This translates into CASSLDRESSYGYTF.

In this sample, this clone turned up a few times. CDR3 nucleotides: TGTGCCAGCAGCTTATATGGAGACAGGGGGCGGAGTGGCTACACCTTC. Translating gives CASSLYGDRGRSGYTF. V usage is TRBV7-2 and J usage is TRBJ1-2, with 10 bases fitting TRBD1. With V trimmed by 2 bases and J by 7 bases, 10 bases remained unmatched. In germline, CDR1 is SGHTA, CDR2 FQGNSA. The CDR3 totals 16 residues.

The CDR3 DNA sequence: TGTGCCAGCAGCTTGACAGAATCCTACGAGCAGTACTTC. Translation gives CASSLTESYEQYF. The chain carries TRBV7-9 and TRBJ2-7; a possible D gene is TRBD1 (5 bases). The germline V gene encodes CDR1 SEHNR and CDR2 FQNEAQ (reference sequence). V was pared by 3 bases and J by 1 base, with 7 bases between. The CDR3 is 13 amino acids. Using reference TRBV7-9 and TRBJ2-7 for the parts outside the CDR3, the full variable domain is DTGVSQNPRHKITKRGQNVTFRCDPISEHNRLYWYRQTLGQGPEFLTYFQNEAQLEKSRLLSDRFSAERPKGSFSTLEIQRTEQGDSAMYLCASSLTESYEQYFGPGTRLTVT.

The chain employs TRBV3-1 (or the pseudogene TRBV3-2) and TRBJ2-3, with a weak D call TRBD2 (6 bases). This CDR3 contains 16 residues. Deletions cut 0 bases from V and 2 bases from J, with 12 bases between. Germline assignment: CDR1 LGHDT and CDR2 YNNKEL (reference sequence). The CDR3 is CASSQDPGLPTDTQYF. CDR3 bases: TGTGCCAGCAGCCAAGACCCGGGACTGCCCACAGATACGCAGTATTTT.

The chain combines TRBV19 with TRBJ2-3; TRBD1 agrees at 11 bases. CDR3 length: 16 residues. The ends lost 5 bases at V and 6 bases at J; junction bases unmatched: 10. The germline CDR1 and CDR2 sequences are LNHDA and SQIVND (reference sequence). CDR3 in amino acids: CASSDTWTGGPDTQYF. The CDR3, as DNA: TGTGCCAGTAGTGACACTTGGACAGGGGGCCCGGATACGCAGTATTTT.

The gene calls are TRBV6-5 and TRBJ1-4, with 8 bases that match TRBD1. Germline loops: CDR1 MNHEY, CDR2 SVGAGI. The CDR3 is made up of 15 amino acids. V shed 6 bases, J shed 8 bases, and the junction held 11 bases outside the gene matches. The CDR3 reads CASRGRQGRQEKLFF. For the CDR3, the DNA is TGTGCCAGCAGGGGGAGACAGGGGAGACAAGAAAAACTGTTTTTT.

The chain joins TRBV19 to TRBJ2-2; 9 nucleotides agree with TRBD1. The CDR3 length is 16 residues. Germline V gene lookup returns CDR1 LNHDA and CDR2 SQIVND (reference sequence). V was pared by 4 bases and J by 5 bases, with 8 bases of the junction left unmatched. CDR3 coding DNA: TGTGCCAGTAGTAAAGCCACAGGGGGCCTAACCGGGGAGCTGTTTTTT. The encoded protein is CASSKATGGLTGELFF.

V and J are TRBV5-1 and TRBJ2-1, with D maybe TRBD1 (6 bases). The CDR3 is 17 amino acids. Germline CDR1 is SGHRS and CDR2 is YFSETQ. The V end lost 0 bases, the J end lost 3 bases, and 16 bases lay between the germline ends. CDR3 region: CASSLEGRAGDYNEQFF. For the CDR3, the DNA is TGCGCCAGCAGCTTGGAAGGGCGGGCAGGGGACTACAATGAGCAGTTCTTC. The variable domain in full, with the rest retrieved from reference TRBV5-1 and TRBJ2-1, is KAGVTQTPRYLIKTRGQQVTLSCSPISGHRSVSWYQQTPGQGLQFLFEYFSETQRNKGNFPGRFSGRQFSNSRSEMNVSTLELGDSALYLCASSLEGRAGDYNEQFFGPGTRLTVL.

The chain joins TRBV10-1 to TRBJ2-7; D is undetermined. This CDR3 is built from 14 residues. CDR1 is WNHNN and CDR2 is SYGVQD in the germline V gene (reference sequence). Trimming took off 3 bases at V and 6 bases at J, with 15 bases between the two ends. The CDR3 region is CASSDLASASEQYF. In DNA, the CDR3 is TGCGCCAGCAGTGATTTAGCCTCCGCAAGCGAGCAGTACTTC.